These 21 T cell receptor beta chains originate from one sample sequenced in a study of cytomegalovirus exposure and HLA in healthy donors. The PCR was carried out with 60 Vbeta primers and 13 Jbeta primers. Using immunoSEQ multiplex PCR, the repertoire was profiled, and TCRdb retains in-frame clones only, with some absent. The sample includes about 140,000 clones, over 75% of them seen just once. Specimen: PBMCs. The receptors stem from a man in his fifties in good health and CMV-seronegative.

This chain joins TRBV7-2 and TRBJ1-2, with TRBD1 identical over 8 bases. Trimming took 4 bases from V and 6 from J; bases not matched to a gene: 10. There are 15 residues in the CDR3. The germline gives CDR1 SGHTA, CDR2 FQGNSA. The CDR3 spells CASSSGQVGVNGYTF. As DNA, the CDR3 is TGTGCCAGCAGCTCGGGACAGGTGGGGGTTAATGGCTACACCTTC.

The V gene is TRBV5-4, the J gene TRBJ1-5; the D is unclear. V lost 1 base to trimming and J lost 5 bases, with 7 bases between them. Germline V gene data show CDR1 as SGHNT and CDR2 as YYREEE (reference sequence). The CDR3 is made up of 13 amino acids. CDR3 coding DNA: TGTGCCAGCAGCTTGTTCGGGGATCAGCCCCAGCATTTT. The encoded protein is CASSLFGDQPQHF.

The CDR3 sequence is CASSLDYSLNSPLHF. In DNA, the CDR3 is TGTGCCAGCAGCTTAGATTACAGCTTAAATTCACCCCTCCACTTT. The chain couples TRBV11-2 to TRBJ1-6, with D uncertain. Germline V gene data show CDR1 as SGHAT and CDR2 as FQNNGV. Trimming took off 0 bases at V and 7 bases at J, with 10 bases between the two ends. CDR3 length: 15 amino acids.

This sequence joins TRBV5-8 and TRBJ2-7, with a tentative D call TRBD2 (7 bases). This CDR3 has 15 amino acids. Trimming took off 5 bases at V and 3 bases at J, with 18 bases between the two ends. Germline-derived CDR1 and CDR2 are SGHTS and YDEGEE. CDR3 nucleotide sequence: TGTGCCAGCAGTCCCCGGACAGCGGGAAACTACGAGCAGTACTTC. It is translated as CASSPRTAGNYEQYF.

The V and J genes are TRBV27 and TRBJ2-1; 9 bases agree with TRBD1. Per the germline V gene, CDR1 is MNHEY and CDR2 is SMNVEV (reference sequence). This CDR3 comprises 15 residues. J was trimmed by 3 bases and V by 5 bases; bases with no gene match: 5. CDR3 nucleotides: TGTGCCAGCAGTCGCACAGGGGGCAACTACAATGAGCAGTTCTTC. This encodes CASSRTGGNYNEQFF.

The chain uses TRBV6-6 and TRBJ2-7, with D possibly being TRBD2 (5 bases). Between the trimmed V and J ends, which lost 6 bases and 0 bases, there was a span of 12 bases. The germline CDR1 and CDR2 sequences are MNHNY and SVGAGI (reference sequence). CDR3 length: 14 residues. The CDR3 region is CASRFGLNSYEQYF. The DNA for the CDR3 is TGTGCCAGCAGATTTGGACTGAACTCCTACGAGCAGTACTTC.

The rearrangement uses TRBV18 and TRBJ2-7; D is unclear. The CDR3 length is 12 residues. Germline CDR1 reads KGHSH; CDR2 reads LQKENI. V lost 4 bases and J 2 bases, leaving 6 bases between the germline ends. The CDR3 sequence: CASSQQTYEQYF. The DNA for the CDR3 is TGTGCCAGCTCACAACAGACCTACGAGCAGTACTTC.

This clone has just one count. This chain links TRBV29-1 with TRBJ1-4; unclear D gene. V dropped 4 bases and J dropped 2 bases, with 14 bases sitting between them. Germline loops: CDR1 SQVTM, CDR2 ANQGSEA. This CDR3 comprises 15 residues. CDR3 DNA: TGCAGCGTTGGCCCCGGGAGCGGCACTAATGAAAAACTGTTTTTT. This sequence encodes CSVGPGSGTNEKLFF.

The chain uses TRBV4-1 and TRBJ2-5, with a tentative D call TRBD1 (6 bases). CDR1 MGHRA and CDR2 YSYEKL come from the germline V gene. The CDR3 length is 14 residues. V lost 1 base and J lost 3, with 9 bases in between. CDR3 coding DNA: TGCGCCAGCAGCCAAGGGACAGTGAAAGAGACCCAGTACTTC. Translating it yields CASSQGTVKETQYF.

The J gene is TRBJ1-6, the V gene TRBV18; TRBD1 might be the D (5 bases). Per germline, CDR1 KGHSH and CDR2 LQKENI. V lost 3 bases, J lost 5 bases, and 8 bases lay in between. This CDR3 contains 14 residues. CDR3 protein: CASSPQGNNSPLHF. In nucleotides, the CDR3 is TGTGCCAGCTCACCCCAGGGTAATAATTCACCCCTCCACTTT.

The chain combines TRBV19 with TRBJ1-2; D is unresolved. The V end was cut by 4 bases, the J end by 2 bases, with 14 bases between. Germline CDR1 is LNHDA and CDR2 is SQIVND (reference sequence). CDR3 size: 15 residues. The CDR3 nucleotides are TGTGCCAGTAGTAAGAGAAGCGGAAACAACTATGGCTACACCTTC. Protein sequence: CASSKRSGNNYGYTF.

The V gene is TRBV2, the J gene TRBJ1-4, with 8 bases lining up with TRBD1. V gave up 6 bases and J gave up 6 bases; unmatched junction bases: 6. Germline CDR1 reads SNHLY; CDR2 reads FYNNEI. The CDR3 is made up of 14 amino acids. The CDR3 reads CASRDRVGDEKLFF. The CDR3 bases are TGTGCCAGCAGGGACAGGGTCGGAGATGAAAAACTGTTTTTT.

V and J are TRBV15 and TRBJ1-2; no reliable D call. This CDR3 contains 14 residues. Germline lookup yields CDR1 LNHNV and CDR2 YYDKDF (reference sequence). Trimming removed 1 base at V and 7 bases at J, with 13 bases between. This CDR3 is CATSRVGGVVGYTF. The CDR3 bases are TGTGCCACCAGCAGAGTTGGCGGGGTTGTTGGCTACACCTTC.

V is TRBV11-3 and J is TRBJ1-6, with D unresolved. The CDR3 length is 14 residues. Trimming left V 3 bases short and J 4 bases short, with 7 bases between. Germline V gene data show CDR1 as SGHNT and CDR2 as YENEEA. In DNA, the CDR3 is TGTGCCAGCAGCTTCAGTCAGTATAATTCACCCCTCCACTTT. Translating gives CASSFSQYNSPLHF.

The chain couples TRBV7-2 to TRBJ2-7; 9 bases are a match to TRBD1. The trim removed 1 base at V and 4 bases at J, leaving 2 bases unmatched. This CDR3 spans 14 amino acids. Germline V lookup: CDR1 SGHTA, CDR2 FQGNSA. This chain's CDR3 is CASSLGQGVYEQYF. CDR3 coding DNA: TGTGCCAGCAGCTTAGGACAGGGGGTGTACGAGCAGTACTTC.

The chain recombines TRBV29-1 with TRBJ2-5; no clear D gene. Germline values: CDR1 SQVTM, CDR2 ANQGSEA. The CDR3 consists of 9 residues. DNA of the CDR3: TGCAGTAAAAAAGAGACCCAGTACTTC. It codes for CSKKETQYF.

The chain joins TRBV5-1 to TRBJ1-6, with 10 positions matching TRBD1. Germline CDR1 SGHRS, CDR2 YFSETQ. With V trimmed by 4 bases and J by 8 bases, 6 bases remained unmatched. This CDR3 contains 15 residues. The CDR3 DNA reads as TGCGCCAGCAGCCCCCGGGACAGGGGTTATTCACCCCTCCACTTT. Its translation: CASSPRDRGYSPLHF.

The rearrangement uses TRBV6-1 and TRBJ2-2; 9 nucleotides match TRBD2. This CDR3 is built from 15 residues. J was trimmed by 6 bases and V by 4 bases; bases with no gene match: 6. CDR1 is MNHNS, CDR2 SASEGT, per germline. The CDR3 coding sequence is TGTGCCAGCAGTGTAGGCGGGGGGGCCCCCGGGGAGCTGTTTTTT. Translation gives CASSVGGGAPGELFF.

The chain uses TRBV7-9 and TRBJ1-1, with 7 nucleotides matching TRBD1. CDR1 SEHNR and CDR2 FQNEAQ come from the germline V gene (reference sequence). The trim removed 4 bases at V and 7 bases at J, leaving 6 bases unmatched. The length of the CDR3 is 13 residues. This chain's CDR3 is CASSSTGDDEAFF. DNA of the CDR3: TGTGCCAGCAGCTCAACAGGGGATGATGAAGCTTTCTTT. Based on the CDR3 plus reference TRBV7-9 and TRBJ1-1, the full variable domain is DTGVSQNPRHKITKRGQNVTFRCDPISEHNRLYWYRQTLGQGPEFLTYFQNEAQLEKSRLLSDRFSAERPKGSFSTLEIQRTEQGDSAMYLCASSSTGDDEAFFGQGTRLTVV.

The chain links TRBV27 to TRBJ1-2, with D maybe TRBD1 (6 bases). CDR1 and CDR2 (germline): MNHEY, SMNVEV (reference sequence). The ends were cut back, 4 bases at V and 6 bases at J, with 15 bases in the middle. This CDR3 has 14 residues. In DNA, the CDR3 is TGTGCCAGCAGTTCCTTGGGGGCGTGGCATGGCTACACCTTC. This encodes CASSSLGAWHGYTF.

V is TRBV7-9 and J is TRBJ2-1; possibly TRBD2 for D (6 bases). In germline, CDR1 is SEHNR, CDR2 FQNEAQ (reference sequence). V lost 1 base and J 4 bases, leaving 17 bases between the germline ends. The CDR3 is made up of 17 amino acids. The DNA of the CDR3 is TGTGCCAGCAGCTTAGTCTTGACGCTAGCGAGTTACAATGAGCAGTTCTTC. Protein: CASSLVLTLASYNEQFF.